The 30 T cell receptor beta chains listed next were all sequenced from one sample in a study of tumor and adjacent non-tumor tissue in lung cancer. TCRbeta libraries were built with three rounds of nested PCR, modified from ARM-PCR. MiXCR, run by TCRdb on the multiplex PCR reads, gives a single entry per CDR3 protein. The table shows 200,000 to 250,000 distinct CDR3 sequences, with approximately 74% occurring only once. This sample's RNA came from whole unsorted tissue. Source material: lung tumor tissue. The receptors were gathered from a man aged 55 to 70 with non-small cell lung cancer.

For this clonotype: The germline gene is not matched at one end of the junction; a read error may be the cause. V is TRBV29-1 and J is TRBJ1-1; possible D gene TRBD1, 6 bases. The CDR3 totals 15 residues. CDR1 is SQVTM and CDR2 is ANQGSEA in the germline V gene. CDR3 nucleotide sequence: TGCAGCGTCGGAGCCCAAACAGGCTGGGACACTGAAGTTTTCTTT. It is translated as CSVGAQTGWDTEVFF.

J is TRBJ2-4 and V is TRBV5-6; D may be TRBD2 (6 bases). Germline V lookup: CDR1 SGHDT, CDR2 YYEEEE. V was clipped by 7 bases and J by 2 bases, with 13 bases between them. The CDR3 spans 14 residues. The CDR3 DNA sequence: TGTGCCAGCTTCCCTCGGACTACCAAAAACATTCAGTACTTC. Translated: CASFPRTTKNIQYF.

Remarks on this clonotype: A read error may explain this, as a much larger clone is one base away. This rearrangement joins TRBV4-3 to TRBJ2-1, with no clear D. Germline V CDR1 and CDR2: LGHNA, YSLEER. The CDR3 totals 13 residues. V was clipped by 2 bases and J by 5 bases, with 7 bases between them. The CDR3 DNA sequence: TGCGCCAGCAGCCAAATGTTTAACAATGAGCAGTTCTTC. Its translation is CASSQMFNNEQFF.

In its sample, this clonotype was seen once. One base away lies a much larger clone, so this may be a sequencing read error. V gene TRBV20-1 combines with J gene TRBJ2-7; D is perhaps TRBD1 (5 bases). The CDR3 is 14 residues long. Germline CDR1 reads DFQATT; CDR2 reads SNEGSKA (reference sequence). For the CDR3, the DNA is TGCGGTGCCGCGAGGCAGGGCTTCTCCTACGAGCAGTACTTC. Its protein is CGAARQGFSYEQYF.

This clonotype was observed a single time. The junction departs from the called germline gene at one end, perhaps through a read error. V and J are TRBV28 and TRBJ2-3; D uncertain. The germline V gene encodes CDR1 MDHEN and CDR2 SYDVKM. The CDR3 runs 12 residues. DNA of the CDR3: TGTGCCAGCAGAGTCTTGCCAGATATGCAGTATTTT. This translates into CASRVLPDMQYF.

In DNA form, the CDR3 reads TGTGCCAGCAGCTTGGAAATAGGCGGAGTGTTGTACTTC. Protein product: CASSLEIGGVLYF. V is TRBV5-5 and J is TRBJ2-7; D ambiguous. Per the germline V gene, CDR1 is SGHKS and CDR2 is YYEKEE (reference sequence). The V end was cut by 0 bases, the J end by 12 bases, with 16 bases between. This CDR3 spans 13 amino acids.

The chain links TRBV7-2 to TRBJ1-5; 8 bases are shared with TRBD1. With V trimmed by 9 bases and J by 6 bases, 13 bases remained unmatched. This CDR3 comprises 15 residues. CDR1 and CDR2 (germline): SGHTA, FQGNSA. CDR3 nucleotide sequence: TGTGCCAGTAGCCCAAGCAGGGGGCGCGGTCAGCCCCAGCATTTT. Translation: CASSPSRGRGQPQHF.

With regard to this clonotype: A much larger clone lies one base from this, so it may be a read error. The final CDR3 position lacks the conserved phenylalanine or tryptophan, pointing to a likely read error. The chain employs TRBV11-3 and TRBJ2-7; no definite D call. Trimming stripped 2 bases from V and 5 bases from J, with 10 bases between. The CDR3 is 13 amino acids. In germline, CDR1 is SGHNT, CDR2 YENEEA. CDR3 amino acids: CASSLNKVNEQYY. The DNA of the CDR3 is TGTGCCAGCAGCTTAAATAAAGTGAACGAGCAGTACTAC.

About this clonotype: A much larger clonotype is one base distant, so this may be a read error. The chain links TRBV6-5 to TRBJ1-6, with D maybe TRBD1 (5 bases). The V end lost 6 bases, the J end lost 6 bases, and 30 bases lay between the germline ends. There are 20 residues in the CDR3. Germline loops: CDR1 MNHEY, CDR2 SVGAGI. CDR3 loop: CASRYGQSASGRVANSPLHF. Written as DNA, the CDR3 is TGTGCCAGCAGATACGGACAATCGGCCTCCGGCAGGGTCGCTAATTCACCCCTCCACTTT.

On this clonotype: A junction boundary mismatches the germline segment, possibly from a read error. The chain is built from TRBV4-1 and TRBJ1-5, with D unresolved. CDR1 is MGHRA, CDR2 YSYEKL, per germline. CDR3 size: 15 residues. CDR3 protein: CAISQEGRLDQRQHF. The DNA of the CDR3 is TGCGCCATCAGCCAAGAAGGCCGACTCGATCAGCGCCAGCATTTT.

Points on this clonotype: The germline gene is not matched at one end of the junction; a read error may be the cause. CDR3 region: CSAPRGGGTSGDSTETQYF. CDR3 DNA: TGCAGTGCTCCCCGGGGTGGGGGGACTAGCGGGGATAGCACAGAAACGCAGTATTTT. V usage is TRBV20-1 and J usage is TRBJ2-3, with TRBD2 matching over 13 bases. The CDR3 runs 19 residues. CDR1 DFQATT and CDR2 SNEGSKA come from the germline V gene (reference sequence).

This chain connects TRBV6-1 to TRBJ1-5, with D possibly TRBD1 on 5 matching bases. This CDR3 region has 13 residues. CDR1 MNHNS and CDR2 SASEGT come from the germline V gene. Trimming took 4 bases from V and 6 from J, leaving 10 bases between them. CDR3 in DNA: TGTGCCAGCAGTGTCAGGGACTTTCAGCCCCAGCATTTT. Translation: CASSVRDFQPQHF.

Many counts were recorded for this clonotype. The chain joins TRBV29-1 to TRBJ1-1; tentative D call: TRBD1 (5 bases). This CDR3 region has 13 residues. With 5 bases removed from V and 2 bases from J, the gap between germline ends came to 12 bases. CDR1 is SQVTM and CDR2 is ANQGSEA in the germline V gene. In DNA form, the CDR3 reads TGCAGCGTTTTTCCCAGGGCCAACACTGAAGCTTTCTTT. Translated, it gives CSVFPRANTEAFF.

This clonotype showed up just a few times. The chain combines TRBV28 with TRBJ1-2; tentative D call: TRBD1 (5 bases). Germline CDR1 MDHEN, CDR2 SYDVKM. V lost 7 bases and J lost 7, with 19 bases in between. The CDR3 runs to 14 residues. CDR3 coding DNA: TGTGCCAGCACCCCGCCTGGGGGAAGAGGTGGCTACACCTTC. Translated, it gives CASTPPGGRGGYTF.

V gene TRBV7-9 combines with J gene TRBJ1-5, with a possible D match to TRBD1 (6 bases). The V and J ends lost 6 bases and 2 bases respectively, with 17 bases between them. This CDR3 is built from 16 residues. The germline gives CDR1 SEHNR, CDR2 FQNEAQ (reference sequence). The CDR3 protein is CASSRQDAGRNQPQHF. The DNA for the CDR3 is TGTGCCAGCAGTCGACAGGACGCCGGGCGCAATCAGCCCCAGCATTTT.

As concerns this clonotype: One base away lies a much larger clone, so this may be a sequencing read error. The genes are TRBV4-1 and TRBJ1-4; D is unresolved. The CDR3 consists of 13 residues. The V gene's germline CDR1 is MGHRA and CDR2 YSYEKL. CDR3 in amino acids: CANSSLFGEKLFF. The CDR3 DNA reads TGCGCCAACAGCTCCTTATTTGGTGAAAAACTGTTTTTT.

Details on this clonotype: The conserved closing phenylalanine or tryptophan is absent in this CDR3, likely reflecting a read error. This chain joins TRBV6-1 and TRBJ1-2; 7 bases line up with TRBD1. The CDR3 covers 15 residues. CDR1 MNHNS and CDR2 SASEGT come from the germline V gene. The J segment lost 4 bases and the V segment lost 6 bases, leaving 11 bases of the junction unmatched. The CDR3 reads CASRQTGVSIYGYTL. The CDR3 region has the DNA TGTGCCAGCAGACAAACAGGGGTATCAATCTATGGCTACACCTTA.

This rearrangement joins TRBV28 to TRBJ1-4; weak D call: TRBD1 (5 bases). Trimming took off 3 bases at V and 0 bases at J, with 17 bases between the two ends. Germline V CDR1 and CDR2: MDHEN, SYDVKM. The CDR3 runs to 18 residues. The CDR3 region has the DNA TGTGCCAGCAGTTTCTTGGGACTGCCGGTTGCAACTAATGAAAAACTGTTTTTT. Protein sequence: CASSFLGLPVATNEKLFF.

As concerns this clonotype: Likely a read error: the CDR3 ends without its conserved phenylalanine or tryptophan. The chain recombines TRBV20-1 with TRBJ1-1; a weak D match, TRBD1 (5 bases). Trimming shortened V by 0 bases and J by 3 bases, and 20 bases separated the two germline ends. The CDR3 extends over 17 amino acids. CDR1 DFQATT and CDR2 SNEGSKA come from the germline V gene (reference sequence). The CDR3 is CSARDPAMGVRDTEAFL. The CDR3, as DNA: TGCAGTGCTAGAGATCCGGCCATGGGGGTCAGGGACACTGAAGCTTTCTTA.

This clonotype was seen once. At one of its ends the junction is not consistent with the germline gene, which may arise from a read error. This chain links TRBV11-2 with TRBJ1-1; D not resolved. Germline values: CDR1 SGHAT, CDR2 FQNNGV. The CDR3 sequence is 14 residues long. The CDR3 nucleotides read TGTGTCAGCAGCTTAGACGGAGTGAACACTGAAGCTTTCTTC. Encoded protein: CVSSLDGVNTEAFF.

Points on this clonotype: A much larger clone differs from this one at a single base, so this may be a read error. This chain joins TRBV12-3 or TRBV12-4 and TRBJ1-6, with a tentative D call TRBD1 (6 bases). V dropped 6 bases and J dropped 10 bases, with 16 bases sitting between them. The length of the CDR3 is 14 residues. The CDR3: CASREGGPWSPLHF. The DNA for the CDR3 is TGTGCCAGCAGGGAAGGGGGGCCTTGGTCACCCCTCCACTTT.

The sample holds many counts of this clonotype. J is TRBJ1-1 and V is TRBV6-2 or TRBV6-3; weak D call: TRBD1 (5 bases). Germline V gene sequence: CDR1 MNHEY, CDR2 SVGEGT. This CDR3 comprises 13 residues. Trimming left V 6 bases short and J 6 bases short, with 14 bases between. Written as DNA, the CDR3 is TGTGCCAGCAGCGAACGGGGCAGAGCTGAAGCTTTCTTT. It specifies CASSERGRAEAFF.

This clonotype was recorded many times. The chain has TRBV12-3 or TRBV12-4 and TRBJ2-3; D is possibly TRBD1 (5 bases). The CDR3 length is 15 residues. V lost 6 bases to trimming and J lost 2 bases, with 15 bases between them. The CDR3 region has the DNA TGTGCCAGCAGGAAACAGGACATCTTCACAGATACGCAGTATTTT. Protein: CASRKQDIFTDTQYF.

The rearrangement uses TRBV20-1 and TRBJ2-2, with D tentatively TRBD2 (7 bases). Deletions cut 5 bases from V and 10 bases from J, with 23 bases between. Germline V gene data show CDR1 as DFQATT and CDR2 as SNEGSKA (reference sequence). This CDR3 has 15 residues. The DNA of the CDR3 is TGCAGTGCTTCTACAGGGAGGGCGGGACCCGTGGAGCTGTTTTTT. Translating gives CSASTGRAGPVELFF.

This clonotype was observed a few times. CDR3 amino acids: CASSLVTSPYNEQFF. DNA for the CDR3: TGCGCCAGCAGCTTGGTTACTTCCCCCTACAATGAGCAGTTCTTC. The chain employs TRBV5-1 and TRBJ2-1; the D is unclear. Trimming left V 0 bases short and J 2 bases short, with 9 bases between. The CDR3 totals 15 residues. The germline V gene has CDR1 SGHRS and CDR2 YFSETQ.

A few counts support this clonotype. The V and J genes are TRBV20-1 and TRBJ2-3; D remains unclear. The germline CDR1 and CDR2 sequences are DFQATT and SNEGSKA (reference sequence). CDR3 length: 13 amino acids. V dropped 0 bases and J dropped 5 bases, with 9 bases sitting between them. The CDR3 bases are TGCAGTGCTAGAGAGACTGGTCTAGATACGCAGTATTTT. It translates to CSARETGLDTQYF.

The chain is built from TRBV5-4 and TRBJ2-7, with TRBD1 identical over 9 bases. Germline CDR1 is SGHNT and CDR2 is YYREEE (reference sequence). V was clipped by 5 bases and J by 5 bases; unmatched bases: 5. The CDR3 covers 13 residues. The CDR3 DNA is TGTGCCAGCAGTCGGGACAGGGAACACGAGCAGTACTTC. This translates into CASSRDREHEQYF.

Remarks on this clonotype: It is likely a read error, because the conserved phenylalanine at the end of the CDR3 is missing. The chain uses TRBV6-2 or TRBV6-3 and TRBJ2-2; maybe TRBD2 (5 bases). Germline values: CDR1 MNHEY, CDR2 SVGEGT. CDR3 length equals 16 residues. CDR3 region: CASSHPLERRTGELFY. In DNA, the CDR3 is TGTGCCAGCAGTCACCCCCTGGAGAGACGAACCGGGGAACTGTTTTAT.

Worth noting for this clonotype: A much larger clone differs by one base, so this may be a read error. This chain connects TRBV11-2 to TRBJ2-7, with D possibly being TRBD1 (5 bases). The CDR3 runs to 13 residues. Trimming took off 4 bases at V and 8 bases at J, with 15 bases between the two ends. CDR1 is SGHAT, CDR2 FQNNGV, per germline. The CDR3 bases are TGTGCCAGCAGCTCCCTCCAGGGCCTCAAGCAGTACTTC. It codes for CASSSLQGLKQYF.

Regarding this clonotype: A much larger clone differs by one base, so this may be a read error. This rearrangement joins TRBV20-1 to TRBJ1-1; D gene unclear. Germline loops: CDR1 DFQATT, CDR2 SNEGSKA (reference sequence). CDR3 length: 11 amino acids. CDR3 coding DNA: TGCTGTGCTACACAGAACACTGAAGCTTTCTTT. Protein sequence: CCATQNTEAFF.